The 13 T cell receptor beta chains given below trace back to one sample, sequenced in a study of blood T cell repertoires in COVID-19. Assay used: immunoSEQ multiplex PCR; TCRdb lists only in-frame clones, some missing. The sample consists of around 290,000 clones, roughly 89% of them appearing once. Sequencing input: PBMCs or T cells enriched from blood (not recorded which). These receptors came from a woman aged 40 to 49 who had recovered from COVID-19.

This chain connects TRBV19 to TRBJ1-5; a possible D gene is TRBD1 (5 bases). Germline V gene sequence: CDR1 LNHDA, CDR2 SQIVND (reference sequence). Trimming removed 1 base from V and 1 base from J, with 11 bases in between. The CDR3 is 16 residues long. The DNA for the CDR3 is TGTGCCAGTAGTATAGTCGGGGGTGGGAGCAATCAGCCCCAGCATTTT. It encodes CASSIVGGGSNQPQHF.

The rearrangement links TRBV21-1 to TRBJ2-7; the table calls TRBD2, which could not be checked here. TRBV21-1 is labeled a pseudogene. The CDR3 sequence is 16 residues long. In nucleotides, the CDR3 is TGTGCCAGCAGCATCGCCGGGACTAGCAGGACAGGCGAGCAGTACTTC. Protein product: CASSIAGTSRTGEQYF.

The chain uses TRBV18 and TRBJ2-1; the match to TRBD2 covers 7 bases. The V segment lost 0 bases and the J segment 0 bases; nucleotides outside the gene matches: 8. The CDR3 has 18 residues. The germline CDR1 and CDR2 sequences are KGHSH and LQKENI. The CDR3 bases are TGTGCCAGCTCACCACCGCGCGGGGAGGGAGTCTCCTACAATGAGCAGTTCTTC. Protein product: CASSPPRGEGVSYNEQFF.

V usage is TRBV19 and J usage is TRBJ1-5, with D possibly TRBD1 on 5 matching bases. Trimming left V 4 bases short and J 5 bases short, with 12 bases between. CDR1 LNHDA and CDR2 SQIVND come from the germline V gene (reference sequence). CDR3 length equals 14 residues. This CDR3 reads CASSTQGSYQPQHF. CDR3 nucleotide sequence: TGTGCCAGTAGTACCCAGGGCTCCTATCAGCCCCAGCATTTT.

There are a few counts of this clone. This chain connects TRBV14 to TRBJ1-1; 9 bases map to TRBD1. This CDR3 is 16 amino acids long. With 4 bases clipped from V and 7 bases from J, the junction kept 13 bases outside the gene matches. CDR1 is SGHDN, CDR2 FVKESK, per germline. This chain's CDR3 is CASSPQLLRQGDEAFF. In DNA, the CDR3 is TGTGCCAGCAGCCCCCAACTTCTTCGACAGGGGGATGAAGCTTTCTTT.

V usage is TRBV3-1 (or the pseudogene TRBV3-2) and J usage is TRBJ2-4, with D possibly being TRBD1 (6 bases). CDR1 LGHDT and CDR2 YNNKEL come from the germline V gene (reference sequence). This CDR3 is 15 amino acids long. V dropped 6 bases and J dropped 3 bases, with 15 bases sitting between them. The CDR3 here is CASRGGGAVKNIQYF. CDR3 DNA: TGTGCCAGCAGGGGTGGGGGCGCGGTCAAAAACATTCAGTACTTC.

The chain carries TRBV19 and TRBJ1-5, with 9 bases aligning to TRBD1. Trimming took 7 bases from V and 6 from J; bases not matched to a gene: 7. Germline loops: CDR1 LNHDA, CDR2 SQIVND (reference sequence). The CDR3 is 14 amino acids. CDR3 nucleotides: TGTGCCAGTAACCGGGACAGGGTCGGTCAGCCCCAGCATTTT. This gives the protein CASNRDRVGQPQHF. Drawing the rest from reference TRBV19 and TRBJ1-5, the complete variable domain is DGGITQSPKYLFRKEGQNVTLSCEQNLNHDAMYWYRQDPGQGLRLIYYSQIVNDFQKGDIAEGYSVSREKKESFPLTVTSAQKNPTAFYLCASNRDRVGQPQHFGDGTRLSIL.

The chain couples TRBV19 to TRBJ1-3; D gene unclear. The germline V gene has CDR1 LNHDA and CDR2 SQIVND (reference sequence). CDR3 length: 15 residues. Trimming took off 2 bases at V and 4 bases at J, with 12 bases between the two ends. CDR3 in DNA: TGTGCCAGTAGTATAAACGGCGGATACGGAAACACCATATATTTT. Its translation is CASSINGGYGNTIYF.

The V gene is TRBV6-5, the J gene TRBJ1-1; TRBD1 aligns across 7 bases. CDR1 and CDR2 (germline): MNHEY, SVGAGI. The V segment lost 10 bases and the J segment 0 bases; nucleotides outside the gene matches: 11. The CDR3 is made up of 15 amino acids. CDR3 protein: CATFLGTVMNTEAFF. CDR3 in DNA: TGTGCCACCTTCCTAGGGACAGTTATGAACACTGAAGCTTTCTTT.

V usage is TRBV7-2 and J usage is TRBJ2-5, with 8 bases matching TRBD2. The V gene end was trimmed by 7 bases and the J gene end by 2 bases; junction bases not matched to a gene: 12. The CDR3 runs to 16 residues. CDR1 is SGHTA, CDR2 FQGNSA, per germline. The CDR3 nucleotides read TGTGCCAGCACCCAGACGGGGGGGGTACGACAAGAGACCCAGTACTTC. It encodes CASTQTGGVRQETQYF.

CDR3 sequence reads: CAIRPGQAFNEKLFF. CDR3 coding DNA: TGTGCCATCAGACCGGGACAGGCTTTTAATGAAAAACTGTTTTTT. The chain uses TRBV10-3 and TRBJ1-4; TRBD1 matches at 8 bases. This CDR3 region has 15 residues. The trim removed 6 bases at V and 4 bases at J, leaving 7 bases unmatched. Germline values: CDR1 ENHRY, CDR2 SYGVKD.

This clone was detected only once. Other DNA variants within this sample encode the same CDR3. The chain's CDR3 is CASSFDSGDEQFF. The CDR3 nucleotides are TGCGCCAGCAGCTTTGATAGCGGGGATGAGCAGTTCTTC. The V call is TRBV5-1, the J call TRBJ2-1, with TRBD2 matching over 8 bases. Trimming at V came to 2 bases and at J to 8 bases, leaving 3 bases not matched to a gene. CDR3 length: 13 amino acids. Per the germline V gene, CDR1 is SGHRS and CDR2 is YFSETQ.

The chain couples TRBV4-1 to TRBJ2-6; D unresolved. V was trimmed by 0 bases and J by 1 base, leaving 7 bases between them. Per germline, CDR1 MGHRA and CDR2 YSYEKL. The CDR3 has 16 amino acids. The CDR3 DNA follows: TGCGCCAGCAGCCAAGAGGGCTCATCTGGGGCCAACGTCCTGACTTTC. This sequence encodes CASSQEGSSGANVLTF.